In its sample, the clone carrying this T cell receptor beta chain was seen once. The protocol was immunoSEQ multiplex PCR, while the TCRdb copy is restricted to in-frame clones and leaves out a portion. This table holds fewer than 30,000 clones, roughly nine tenths found once. These data originate in a study of T cell changes during pregnancy in multiple sclerosis. V was trimmed by 6 bases and J by 2 bases, leaving 9 bases between them. The CDR3 runs 13 residues. CDR1 LNHDA and CDR2 SQIVND come from the germline V gene (reference sequence). The rearrangement links TRBV19 to TRBJ2-3, with a weak D call TRBD2 (5 bases). The TCR was taken from a female donor with multiple sclerosis, enrolled in a pregnancy study. The sample in question was CD8+ T cells from peripheral blood mononuclear cells, obtained before pregnancy. CDR3: CASRPDFTDTQYF. The DNA of the CDR3 is TGTGCCAGTAGACCGGACTTCACAGATACGCAGTATTTT.